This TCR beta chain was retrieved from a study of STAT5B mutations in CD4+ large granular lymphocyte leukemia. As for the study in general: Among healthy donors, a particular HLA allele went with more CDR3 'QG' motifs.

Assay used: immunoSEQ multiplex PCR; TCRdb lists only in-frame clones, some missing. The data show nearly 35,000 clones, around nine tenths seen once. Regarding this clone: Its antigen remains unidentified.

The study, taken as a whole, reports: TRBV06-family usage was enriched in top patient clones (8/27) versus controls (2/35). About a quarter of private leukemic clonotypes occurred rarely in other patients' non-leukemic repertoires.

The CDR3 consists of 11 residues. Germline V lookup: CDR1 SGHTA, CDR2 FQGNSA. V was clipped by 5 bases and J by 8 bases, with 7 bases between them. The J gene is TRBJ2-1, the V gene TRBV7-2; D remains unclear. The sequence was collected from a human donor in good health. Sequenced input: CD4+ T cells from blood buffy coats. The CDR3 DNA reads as TGTGCCAGCAGCCCAAACTATGAGCAGTTCTTC. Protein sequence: CASSPNYEQFF.